This T cell receptor (beta chain) was observed in a study of STAT5B mutations in CD4+ large granular lymphocyte leukemia. General study findings and limits: Patient CD4-sorted repertoires looked more clonal than healthy CD4+ repertoires, even without putative leukemic clones.

On this clone itself: Its cognate antigen is unknown.

Control samples were healthy donors' buffy coats. The CDR3 loop spans 14 amino acids. Germline V gene data show CDR1 as SNHLY and CDR2 as FYNNEI. After removal of 5 bases from V and 4 bases from J, the junction contained 5 bases not matched to a gene. Authors' methods: A productive frequency of 2.59 x 10-5 was the lowest detectable. TCRdb keeps only in-frame clones here, not all; method: immunoSEQ multiplex PCR. V, J and clone size are those of that table, while D and trimming were read from the DNA. The sample contains more than 20,000 clones, roughly 83% of which appear only once. The chain has TRBV2 and TRBJ2-3; 8 bases map to TRBD2. Input material: CD4+ T cells from blood buffy coats. The TCR was taken from a human donor in good health. This CDR3 is CASSPGLAPDTQYF. In nucleotides, the CDR3 is TGTGCCAGCAGTCCAGGACTAGCCCCAGATACGCAGTATTTT.